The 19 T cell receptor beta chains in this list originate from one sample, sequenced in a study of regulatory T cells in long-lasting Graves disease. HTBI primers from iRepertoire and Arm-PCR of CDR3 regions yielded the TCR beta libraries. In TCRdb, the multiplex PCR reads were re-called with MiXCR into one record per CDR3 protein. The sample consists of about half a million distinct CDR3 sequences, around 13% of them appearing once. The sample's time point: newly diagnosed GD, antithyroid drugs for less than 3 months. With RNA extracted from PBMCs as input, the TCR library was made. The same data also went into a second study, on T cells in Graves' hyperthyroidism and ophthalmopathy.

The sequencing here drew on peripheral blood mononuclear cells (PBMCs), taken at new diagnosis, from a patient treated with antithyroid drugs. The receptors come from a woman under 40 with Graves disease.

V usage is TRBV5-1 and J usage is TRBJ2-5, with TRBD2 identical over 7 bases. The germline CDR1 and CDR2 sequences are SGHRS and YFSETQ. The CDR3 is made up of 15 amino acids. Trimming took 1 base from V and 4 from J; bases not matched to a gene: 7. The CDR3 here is CASSLYRGEGETQYF. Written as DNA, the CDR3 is TGCGCCAGCAGCTTGTATCGTGGGGAGGGAGAGACCCAGTACTTC.

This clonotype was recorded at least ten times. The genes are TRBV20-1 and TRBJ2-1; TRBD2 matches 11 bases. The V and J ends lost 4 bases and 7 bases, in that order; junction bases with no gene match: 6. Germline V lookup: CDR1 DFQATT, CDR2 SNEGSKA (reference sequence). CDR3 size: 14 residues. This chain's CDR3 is CSATGTSGVNEQFF. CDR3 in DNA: TGCAGTGCTACCGGGACTAGCGGTGTTAATGAGCAGTTCTTC.

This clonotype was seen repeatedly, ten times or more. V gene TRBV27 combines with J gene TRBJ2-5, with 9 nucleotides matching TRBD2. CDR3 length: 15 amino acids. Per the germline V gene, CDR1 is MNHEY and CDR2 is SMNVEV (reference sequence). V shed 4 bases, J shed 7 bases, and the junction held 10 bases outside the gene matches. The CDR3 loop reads CASSSSGTGGLTQYF. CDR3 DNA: TGTGCCAGCAGTTCTAGCGGGACGGGGGGTTTGACCCAGTACTTC.

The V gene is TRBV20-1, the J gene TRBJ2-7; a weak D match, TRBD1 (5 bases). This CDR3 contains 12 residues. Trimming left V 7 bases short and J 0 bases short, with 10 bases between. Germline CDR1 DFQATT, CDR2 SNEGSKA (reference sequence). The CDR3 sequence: CSGRQYSYEQYF. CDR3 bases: TGCAGTGGCAGACAGTACTCCTACGAGCAGTACTTC.

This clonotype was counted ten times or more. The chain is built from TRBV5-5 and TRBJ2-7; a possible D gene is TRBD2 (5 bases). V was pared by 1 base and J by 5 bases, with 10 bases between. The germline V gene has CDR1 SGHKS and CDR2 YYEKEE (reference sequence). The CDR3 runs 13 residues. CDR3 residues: CASSLTGIHEQYF. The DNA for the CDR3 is TGTGCCAGCAGCTTGACGGGGATCCACGAGCAGTACTTC. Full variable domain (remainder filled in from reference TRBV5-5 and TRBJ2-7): DAGVTQSPTHLIKTRGQQVTLRCSPISGHKSVSWYQQVLGQGPQFIFQYYEKEERGRGNFPDRFSARQFPNYSSELNVNALLLGDSALYLCASSLTGIHEQYFGPGTRLTVT.

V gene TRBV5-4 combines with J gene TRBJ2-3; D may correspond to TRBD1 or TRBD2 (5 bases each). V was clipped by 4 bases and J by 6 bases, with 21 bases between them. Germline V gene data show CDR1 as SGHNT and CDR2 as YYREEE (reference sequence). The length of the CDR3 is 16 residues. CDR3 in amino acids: CASSSLGRVRDDTQYF. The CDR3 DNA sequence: TGTGCCAGCAGCAGCCTCGGACGGGTTAGGGACGATACGCAGTATTTT.

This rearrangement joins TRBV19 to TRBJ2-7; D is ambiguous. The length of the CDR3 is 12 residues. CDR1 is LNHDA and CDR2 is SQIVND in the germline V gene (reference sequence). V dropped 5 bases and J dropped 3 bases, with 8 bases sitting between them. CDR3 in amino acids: CASSPIGYEQYF. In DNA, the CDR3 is TGTGCCAGTAGTCCCATCGGCTACGAGCAGTACTTC.

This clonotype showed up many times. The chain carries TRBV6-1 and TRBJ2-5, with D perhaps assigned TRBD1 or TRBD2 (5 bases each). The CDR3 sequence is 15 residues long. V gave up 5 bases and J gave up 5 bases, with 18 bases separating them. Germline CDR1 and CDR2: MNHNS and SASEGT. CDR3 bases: TGTGCCAGCAGTCGGGACGGTACCTCTCAGGAGACCCAGTACTTC. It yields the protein CASSRDGTSQETQYF.

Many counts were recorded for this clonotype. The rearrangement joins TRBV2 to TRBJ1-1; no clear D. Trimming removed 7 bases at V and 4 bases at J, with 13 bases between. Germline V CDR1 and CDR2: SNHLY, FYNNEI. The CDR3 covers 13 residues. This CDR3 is CASTPEAGTEAFF. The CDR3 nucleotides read TGTGCCAGCACCCCAGAGGCGGGCACTGAAGCTTTCTTT.

The CDR3 protein is CASSLKPLLAKNIQYF. For the CDR3, the DNA is TGTGCCAGCAGTTTAAAACCCCTTTTAGCCAAAAACATTCAGTACTTC. The V call is TRBV28, the J call TRBJ2-4; D remains unclear. V lost 2 bases and J 0 bases, leaving 11 bases between the germline ends. This CDR3 comprises 16 residues. Germline loops: CDR1 MDHEN, CDR2 SYDVKM.

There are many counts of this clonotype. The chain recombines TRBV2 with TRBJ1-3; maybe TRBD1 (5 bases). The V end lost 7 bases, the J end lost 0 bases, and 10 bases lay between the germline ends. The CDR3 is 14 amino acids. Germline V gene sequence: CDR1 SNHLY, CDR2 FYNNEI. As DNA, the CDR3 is TGTGCCAGCAAAGGGACGAGCTCTGGAAACACCATATATTTT. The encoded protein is CASKGTSSGNTIYF.

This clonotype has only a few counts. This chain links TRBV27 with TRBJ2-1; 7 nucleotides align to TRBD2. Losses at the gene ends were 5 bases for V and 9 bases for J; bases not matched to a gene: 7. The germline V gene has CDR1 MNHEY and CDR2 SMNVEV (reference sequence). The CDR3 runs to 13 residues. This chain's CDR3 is CASSTTSSSEQFF. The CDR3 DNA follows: TGTGCCAGCAGTACGACTAGCTCCAGTGAGCAGTTCTTC.

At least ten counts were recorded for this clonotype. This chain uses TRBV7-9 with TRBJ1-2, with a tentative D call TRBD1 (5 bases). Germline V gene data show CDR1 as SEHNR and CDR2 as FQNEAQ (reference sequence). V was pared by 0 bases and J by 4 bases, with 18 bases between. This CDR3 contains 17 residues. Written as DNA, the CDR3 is TGTGCCAGCAGCTTAGCACTCGGAGGGGCGGTGCCCTATGGCTACACCTTC. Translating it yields CASSLALGGAVPYGYTF.

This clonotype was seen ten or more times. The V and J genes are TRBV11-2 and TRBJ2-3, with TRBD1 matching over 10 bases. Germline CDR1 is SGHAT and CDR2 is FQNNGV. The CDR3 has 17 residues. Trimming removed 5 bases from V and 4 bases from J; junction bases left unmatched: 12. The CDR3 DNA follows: TGTGCCAGCAGCGGCGGAGGGACAGGGGTAGTGTCAGATACGCAGTATTTT. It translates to CASSGGGTGVVSDTQYF.

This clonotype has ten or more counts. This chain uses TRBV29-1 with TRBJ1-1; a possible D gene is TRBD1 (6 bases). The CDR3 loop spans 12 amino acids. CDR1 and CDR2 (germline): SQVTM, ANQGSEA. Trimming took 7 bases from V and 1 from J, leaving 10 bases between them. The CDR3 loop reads CSGRGGNTEAFF. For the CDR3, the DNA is TGCAGCGGAAGGGGGGGGAACACTGAAGCTTTCTTT. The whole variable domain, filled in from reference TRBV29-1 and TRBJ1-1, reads SAVISQKPSRDICQRGTSLTIQCQVDSQVTMMFWYRQQPGQSLTLIATANQGSEATYESGFVIDKFPISRPNLTFSTLTVSNMSPEDSSIYLCSGRGGNTEAFFGQGTRLTVV.

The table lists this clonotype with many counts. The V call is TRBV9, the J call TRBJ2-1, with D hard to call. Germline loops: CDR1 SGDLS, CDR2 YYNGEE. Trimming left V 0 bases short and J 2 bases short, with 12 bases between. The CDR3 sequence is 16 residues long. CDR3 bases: TGTGCCAGCAGCGTAGGGAGCTCAGGCACCTACAATGAGCAGTTCTTC. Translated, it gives CASSVGSSGTYNEQFF.

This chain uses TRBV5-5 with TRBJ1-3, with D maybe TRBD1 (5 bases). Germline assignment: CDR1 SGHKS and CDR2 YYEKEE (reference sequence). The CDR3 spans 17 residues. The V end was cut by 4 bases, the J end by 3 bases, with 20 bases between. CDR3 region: CASSPSLRGKDGNTIYF. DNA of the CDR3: TGTGCCAGCAGCCCCAGTCTTAGGGGTAAGGATGGAAACACCATATATTTT.

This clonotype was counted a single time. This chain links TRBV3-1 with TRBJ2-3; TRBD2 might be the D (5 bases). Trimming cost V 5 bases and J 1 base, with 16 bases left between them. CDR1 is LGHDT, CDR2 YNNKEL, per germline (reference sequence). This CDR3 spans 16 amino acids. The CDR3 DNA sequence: TGTGCCAGCAGCAGCCCCCCGGGGTCGGGCACAGATACGCAGTATTTT. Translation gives CASSSPPGSGTDTQYF.

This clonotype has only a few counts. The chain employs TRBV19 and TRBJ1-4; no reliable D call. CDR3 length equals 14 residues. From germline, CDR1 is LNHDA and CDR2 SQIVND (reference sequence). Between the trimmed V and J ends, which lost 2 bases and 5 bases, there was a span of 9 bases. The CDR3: CASSIWTQNEKLFF. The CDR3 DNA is TGTGCCAGTAGTATATGGACCCAGAATGAAAAACTGTTTTTT. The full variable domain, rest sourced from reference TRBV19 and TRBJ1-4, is DGGITQSPKYLFRKEGQNVTLSCEQNLNHDAMYWYRQDPGQGLRLIYYSQIVNDFQKGDIAEGYSVSREKKESFPLTVTSAQKNPTAFYLCASSIWTQNEKLFFGSGTQLSVL.